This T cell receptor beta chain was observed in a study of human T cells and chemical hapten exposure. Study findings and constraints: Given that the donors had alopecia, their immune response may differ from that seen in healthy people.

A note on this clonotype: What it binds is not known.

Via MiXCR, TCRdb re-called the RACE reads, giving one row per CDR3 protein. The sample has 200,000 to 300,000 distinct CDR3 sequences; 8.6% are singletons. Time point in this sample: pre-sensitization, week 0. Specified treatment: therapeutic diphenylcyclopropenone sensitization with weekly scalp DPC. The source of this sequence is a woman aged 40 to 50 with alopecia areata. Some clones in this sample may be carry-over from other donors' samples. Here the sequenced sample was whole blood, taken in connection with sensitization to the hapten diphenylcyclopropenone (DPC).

The CDR3 sequence: CSASNLVRGSNEQFF. In DNA, the CDR3 is TGCAGTGCTTCGAACCTAGTCAGGGGAAGCAATGAGCAGTTCTTC. The chain couples TRBV20-1 to TRBJ2-1; perhaps TRBD1 as D (6 bases). This CDR3 region has 15 residues. Per the germline V gene, CDR1 is DFQATT and CDR2 is SNEGSKA (reference sequence). V lost 5 bases and J 6 bases, leaving 20 bases between the germline ends.